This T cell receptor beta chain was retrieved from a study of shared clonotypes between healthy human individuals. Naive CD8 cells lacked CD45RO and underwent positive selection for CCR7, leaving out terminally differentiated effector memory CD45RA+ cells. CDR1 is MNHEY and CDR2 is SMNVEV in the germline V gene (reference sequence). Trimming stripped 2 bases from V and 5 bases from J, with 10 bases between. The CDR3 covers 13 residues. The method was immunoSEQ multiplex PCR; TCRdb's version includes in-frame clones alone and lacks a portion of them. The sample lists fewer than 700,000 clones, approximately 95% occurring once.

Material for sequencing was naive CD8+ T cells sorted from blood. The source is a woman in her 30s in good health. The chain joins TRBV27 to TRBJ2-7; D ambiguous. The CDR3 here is CASSLIRSHEQYF. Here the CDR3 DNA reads TGTGCCAGCAGTTTAATCCGGAGCCACGAGCAGTACTTC.